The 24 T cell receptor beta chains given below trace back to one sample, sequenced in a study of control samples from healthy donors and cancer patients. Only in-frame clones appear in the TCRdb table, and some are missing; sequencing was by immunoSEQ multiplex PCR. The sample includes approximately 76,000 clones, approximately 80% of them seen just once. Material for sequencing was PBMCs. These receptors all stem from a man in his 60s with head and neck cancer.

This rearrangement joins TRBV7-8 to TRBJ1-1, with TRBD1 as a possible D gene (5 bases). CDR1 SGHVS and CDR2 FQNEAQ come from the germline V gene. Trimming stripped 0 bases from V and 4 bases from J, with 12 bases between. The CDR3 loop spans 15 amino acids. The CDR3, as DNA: TGTGCCAGCAGCTTAGCTCGGGGGGGAGGCACTGAAGCTTTCTTT. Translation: CASSLARGGGTEAFF.

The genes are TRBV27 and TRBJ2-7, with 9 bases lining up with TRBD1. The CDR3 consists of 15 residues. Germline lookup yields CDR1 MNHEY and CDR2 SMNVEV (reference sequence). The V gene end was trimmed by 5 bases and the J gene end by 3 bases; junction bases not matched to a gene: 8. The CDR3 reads CASSKTGTGLYEQYF. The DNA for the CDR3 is TGTGCCAGCAGTAAGACCGGGACAGGGCTCTACGAGCAGTACTTC.

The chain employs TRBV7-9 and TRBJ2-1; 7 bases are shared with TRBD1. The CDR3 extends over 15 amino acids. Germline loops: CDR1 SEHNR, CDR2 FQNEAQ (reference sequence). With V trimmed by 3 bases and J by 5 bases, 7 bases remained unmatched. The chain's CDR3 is CASSLGNRGHNEQFF. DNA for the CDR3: TGTGCCAGCAGCTTGGGGAACAGGGGTCACAATGAGCAGTTCTTC.

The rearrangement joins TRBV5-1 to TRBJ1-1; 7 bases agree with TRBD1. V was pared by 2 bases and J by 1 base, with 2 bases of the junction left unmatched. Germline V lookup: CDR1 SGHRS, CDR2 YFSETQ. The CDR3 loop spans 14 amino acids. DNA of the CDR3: TGCGCCAGCAGCTTTGGACAGGCGAACACTGAAGCTTTCTTT. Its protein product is CASSFGQANTEAFF.

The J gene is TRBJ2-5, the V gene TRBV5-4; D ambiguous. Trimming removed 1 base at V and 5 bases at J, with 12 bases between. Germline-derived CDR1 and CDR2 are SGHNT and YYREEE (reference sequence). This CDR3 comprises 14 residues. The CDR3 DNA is TGTGCCAGCAGCTTGCAAGGGTGGTCTGAGACCCAGTACTTC. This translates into CASSLQGWSETQYF.

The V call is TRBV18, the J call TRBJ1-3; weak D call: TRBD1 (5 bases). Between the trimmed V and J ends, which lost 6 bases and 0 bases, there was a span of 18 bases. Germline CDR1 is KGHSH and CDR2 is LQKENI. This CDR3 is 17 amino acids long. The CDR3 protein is CASSETPGSSSGNTIYF. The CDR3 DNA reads TGTGCCAGCTCGGAGACTCCAGGGTCGAGCTCTGGAAACACCATATATTTT.

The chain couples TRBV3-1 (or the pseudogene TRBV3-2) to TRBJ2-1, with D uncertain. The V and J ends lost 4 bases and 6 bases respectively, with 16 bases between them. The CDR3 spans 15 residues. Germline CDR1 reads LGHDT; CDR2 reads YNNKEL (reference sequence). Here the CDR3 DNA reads TGTGCCAGCAGCCTAGCCCCGATCCCGGGCAATGAGCAGTTCTTC. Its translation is CASSLAPIPGNEQFF.

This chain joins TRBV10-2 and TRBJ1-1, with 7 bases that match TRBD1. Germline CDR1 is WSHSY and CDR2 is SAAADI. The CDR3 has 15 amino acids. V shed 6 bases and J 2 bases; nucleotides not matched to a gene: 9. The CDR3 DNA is TGCGCCAGCAGGAGGGGGGCAGGGGGTAACACTGAAGCTTTCTTT. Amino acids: CASRRGAGGNTEAFF.

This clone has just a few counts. CDR3 nucleotides: TGTGCCAGCAGCCGGGACAGGGGATATGGCTACACCTTC. This encodes CASSRDRGYGYTF. This chain connects TRBV5-8 to TRBJ1-2, with TRBD1 matching 10 bases. The CDR3 is 13 amino acids. Per germline, CDR1 SGHTS and CDR2 YDEGEE. Losses at the gene ends were 4 bases for V and 5 bases for J; bases not matched to a gene: 2.

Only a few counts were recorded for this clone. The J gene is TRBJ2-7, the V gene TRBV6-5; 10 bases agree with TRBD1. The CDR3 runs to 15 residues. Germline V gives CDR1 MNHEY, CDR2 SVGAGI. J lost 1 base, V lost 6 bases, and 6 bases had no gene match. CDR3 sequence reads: CASRPWTGGSYEQYF. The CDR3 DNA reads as TGTGCCAGCAGACCGTGGACAGGGGGATCCTACGAGCAGTACTTC.

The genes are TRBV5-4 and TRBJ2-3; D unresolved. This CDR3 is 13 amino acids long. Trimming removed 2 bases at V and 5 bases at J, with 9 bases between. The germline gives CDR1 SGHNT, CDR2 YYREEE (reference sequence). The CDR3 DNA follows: TGTGCCAGCAGCTTTTCCCCGGGAGATACGCAGTATTTT. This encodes CASSFSPGDTQYF.

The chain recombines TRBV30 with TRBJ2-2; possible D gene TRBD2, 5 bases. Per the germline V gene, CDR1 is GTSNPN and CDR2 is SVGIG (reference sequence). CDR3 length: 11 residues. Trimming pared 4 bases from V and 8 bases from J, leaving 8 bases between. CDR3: CAWNGEGELFF. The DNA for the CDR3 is TGTGCCTGGAACGGGGAGGGGGAGCTGTTTTTT.

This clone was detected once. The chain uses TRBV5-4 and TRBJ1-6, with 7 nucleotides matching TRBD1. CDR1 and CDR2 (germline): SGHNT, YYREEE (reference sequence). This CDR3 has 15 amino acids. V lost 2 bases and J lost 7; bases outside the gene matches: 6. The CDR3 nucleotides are TGTGCCAGCAGCTTTAAGGGGGCCGGGAATTCACCCCTCCACTTT. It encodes CASSFKGAGNSPLHF.

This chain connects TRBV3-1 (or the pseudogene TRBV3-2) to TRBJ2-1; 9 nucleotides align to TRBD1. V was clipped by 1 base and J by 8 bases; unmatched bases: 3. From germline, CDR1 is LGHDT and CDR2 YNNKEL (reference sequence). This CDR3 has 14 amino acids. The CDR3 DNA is TGTGCCAGCAGCCAAGCCGGGACAGGGTATGAGCAGTTCTTC. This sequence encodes CASSQAGTGYEQFF.

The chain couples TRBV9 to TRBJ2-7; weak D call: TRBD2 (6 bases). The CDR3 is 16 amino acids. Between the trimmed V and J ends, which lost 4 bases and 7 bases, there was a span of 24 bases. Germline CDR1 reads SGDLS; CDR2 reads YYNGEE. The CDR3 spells CASSTRGLAANSEQYF. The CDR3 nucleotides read TGTGCCAGCAGCACCCGGGGACTCGCAGCAAATTCTGAGCAGTACTTC.

The CDR3 here is CATSDPSRPGELFF. The CDR3 coding sequence is TGTGCCACCAGTGACCCCTCTAGGCCCGGGGAGCTGTTTTTT. The chain links TRBV24-1 to TRBJ2-2; D not resolved. CDR1 and CDR2 from the germline V gene are KGHDR and SFDVKD. The CDR3 extends over 14 amino acids. The V and J ends lost 4 bases and 6 bases respectively, with 11 bases between them.

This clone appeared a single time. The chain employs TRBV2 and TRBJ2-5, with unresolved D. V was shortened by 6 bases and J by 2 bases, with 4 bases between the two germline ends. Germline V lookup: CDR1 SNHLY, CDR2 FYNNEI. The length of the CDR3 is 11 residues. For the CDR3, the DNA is TGTGCCAGCAGGCAGCAAGAGACCCAGTACTTC. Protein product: CASRQQETQYF.

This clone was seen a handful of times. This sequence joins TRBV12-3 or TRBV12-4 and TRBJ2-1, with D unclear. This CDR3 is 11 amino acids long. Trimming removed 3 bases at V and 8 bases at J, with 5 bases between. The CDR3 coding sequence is TGTGCCAGCAGTTTTCTCGATGAGCAGTTCTTC. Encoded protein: CASSFLDEQFF.

In DNA, the CDR3 is TGTGCCAGCAGCACCGGACAGGGGGCGCGATACGAGCAGTACTTC. The encoded protein is CASSTGQGARYEQYF. The chain recombines TRBV7-6 with TRBJ2-7, with 11 nucleotides matching TRBD1. This CDR3 spans 15 amino acids. The germline gives CDR1 SGHVS, CDR2 FNYEAQ. Germline trimming cut 5 bases from V and 4 bases from J; bases unmatched to any gene: 7. The complete variable domain, with remaining parts taken from reference TRBV7-6 and TRBJ2-7, reads GAGVSQSPRYKVTKRGQDVALRCDPISGHVSLYWYRQALGQGPEFLTYFNYEAQQDKSGLPNDRFSAERPEGSISTLTIQRTEQRDSAMYRCASSTGQGARYEQYFGPGTRLTVT.

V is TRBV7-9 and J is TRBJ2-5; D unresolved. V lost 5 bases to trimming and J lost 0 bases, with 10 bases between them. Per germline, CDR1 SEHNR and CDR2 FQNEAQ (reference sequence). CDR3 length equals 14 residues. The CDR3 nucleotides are TGTGCCAGCAGCAGCTCAGCGTACCAAGAGACCCAGTACTTC. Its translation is CASSSSAYQETQYF.

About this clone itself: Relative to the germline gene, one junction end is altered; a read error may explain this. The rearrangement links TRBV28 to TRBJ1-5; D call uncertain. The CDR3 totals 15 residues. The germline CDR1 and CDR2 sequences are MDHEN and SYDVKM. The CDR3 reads CASSLRRGGPVPQHF. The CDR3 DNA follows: TGCGCCAGCAGTTTGCGACGGGGAGGACCCGTCCCCCAGCATTTT. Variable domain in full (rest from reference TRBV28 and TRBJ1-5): DVKVTQSSRYLVKRTGEKVFLECVQDMDHENMFWYRQDPGLGLRLIYFSYDVKMKEKGDIPEGYSVSREKKERFSLILESASTNQTSMYLCASSLRRGGPVPQHFGDGTRLSIL.

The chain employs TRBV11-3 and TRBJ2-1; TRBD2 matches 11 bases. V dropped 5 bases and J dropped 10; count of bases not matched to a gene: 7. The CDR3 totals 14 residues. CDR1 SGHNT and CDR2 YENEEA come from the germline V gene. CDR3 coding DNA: TGTGCCAGCAGCCTAGCGGGAGGTCAATCCGAGCAGTTCTTC. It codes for CASSLAGGQSEQFF.

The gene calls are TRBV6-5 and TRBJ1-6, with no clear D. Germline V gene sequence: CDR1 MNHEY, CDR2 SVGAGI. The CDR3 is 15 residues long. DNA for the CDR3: TGTGCTGCAAGGCCCAGTTGGGGAACTAATTCACCCCTCCACTTT. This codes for CAARPSWGTNSPLHF.

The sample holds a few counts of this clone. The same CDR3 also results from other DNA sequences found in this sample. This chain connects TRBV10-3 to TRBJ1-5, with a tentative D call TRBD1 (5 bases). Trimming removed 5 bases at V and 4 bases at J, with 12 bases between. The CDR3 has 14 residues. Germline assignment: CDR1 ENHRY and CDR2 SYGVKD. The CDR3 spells CAISRDGNNQPQHF. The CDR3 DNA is TGTGCCATCAGTCGGGACGGTAATAATCAGCCCCAGCATTTT.